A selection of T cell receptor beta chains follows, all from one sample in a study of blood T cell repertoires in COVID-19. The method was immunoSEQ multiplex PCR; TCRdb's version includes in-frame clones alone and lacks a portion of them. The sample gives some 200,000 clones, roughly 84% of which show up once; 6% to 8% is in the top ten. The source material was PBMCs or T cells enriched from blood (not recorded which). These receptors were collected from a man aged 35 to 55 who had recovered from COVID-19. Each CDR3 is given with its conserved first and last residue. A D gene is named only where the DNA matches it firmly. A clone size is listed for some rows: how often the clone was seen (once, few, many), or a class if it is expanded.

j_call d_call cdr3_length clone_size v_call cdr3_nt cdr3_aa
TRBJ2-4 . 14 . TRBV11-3 TGTGCCAGCCAAGGGGGACATTCCAAAAACATTCAGTACTTC CASQGGHSKNIQYF
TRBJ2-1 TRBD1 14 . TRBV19 TGTGCCAGTAGCCGGGACAGGGGAACGAATGAGCAGTTCTTC CASSRDRGTNEQFF
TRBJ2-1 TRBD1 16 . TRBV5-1 TGCGCCAGCAGCAAACCGGGACAGAGCTCCTACAATGAGCAGTTCTTC CASSKPGQSSYNEQFF
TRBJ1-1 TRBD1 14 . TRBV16 TGTGCCAGCAGCCGGGACAGGGTTAACACTGAAGCTTTCTTT CASSRDRVNTEAFF
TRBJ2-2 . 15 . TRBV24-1 TGTGCCACCAGTGATCCCTCAGATATCACCGGGGAGCTGTTTTTT CATSDPSDITGELFF
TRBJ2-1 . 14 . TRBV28 TGTGCCAGCAGTTTAGGGGGGGCGGGAAATGAGCAGTTCTTC CASSLGGAGNEQFF
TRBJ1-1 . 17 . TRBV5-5 TGTGCCAGCAGCTTGGGATGGTTGGGGGGGCTTCGCTCTGAAGCTTTCTTT CASSLGWLGGLRSEAFF
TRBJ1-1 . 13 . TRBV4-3 TGCGCCAGCAGCCAAGATTGGGGCACAGGAGCTTTCTTT CASSQDWGTGAFF
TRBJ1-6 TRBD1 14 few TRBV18 TGTGCCAGCTCACCACTAGACAGGGATTCACCCCTCCACTTT CASSPLDRDSPLHF
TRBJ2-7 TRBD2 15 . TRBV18 TGTGCCAGCTCACTCCAGGGACTAGCGGGGTACGAGCAGTACTTC CASSLQGLAGYEQYF
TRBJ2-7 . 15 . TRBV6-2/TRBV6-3 TGTGCCAGCAGTTACTTTAGGACATCGAACTACGAGCAGTACTTC CASSYFRTSNYEQYF
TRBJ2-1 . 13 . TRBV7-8 TGTGCCAGCAGCTTAGCACTCTACAATGAGCAGTTCTTC CASSLALYNEQFF
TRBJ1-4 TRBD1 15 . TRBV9 TGTGCCAGCAGCGGAGGACAGGGCAGGGGTGAAAAACTGTTTTTT CASSGGQGRGEKLFF
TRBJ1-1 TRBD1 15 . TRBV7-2 TGTGCCAGCAGCTTAGCGGTGGACAGGTTGGCTGAAGCTTTCTTT CASSLAVDRLAEAFF
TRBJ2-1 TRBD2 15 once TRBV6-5 TGTGCCAGCAGTTACTCGAGCGGGGGGAACAATGAGCAGTTCTTC CASSYSSGGNNEQFF
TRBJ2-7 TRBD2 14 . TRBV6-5 TGTGCCAGCTTCCTAGCGGGGAGTTCCTACGAGCAGTACTTC CASFLAGSSYEQYF
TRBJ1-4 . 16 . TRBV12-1 TGTGCCAGCAGCCTTGCGTACGGCAGGCACAATGAAAAACTGTTTTTT CASSLAYGRHNEKLFF
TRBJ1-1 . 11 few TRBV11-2 TGTGCCAGCAAAGGAGACACTGAAGCTTTCTTT CASKGDTEAFF
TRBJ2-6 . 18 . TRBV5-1 TGCGCCAGCAGCTTGGAAGGCAGCCTAGCGTCTGGGGCCAACGTCCTGACTTTC CASSLEGSLASGANVLTF
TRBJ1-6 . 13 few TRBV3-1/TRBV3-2 TGTGCCAGCAGCCAAGAGCGGGGTTCGCCCCTCCACTTT CASSQERGSPLHF
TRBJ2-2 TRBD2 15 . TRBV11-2 TGTGCCAGCAGGGGCTGGGGGGGATCCACCGGGGAGCTGTTTTTT CASRGWGGSTGELFF
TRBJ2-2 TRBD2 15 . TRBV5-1 TGCGCCAGCAGGCTAGCGGGCACGAACACCGGGGAGCTGTTTTTT CASRLAGTNTGELFF
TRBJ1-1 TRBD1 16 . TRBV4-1 TGCGCCAGCAGCCGCACACCGGGACAGGGGTTAAAAGCAGCTTTCTTT CASSRTPGQGLKAAFF
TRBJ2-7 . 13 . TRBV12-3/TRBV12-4 TGTGCCAGCAGTATGGACAGCGTATACGAGCAGTACTTC CASSMDSVYEQYF
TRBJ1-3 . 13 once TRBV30 TGTGCCTGGAGCACGGGTCAATGGAACACCATATATTTT CAWSTGQWNTIYF
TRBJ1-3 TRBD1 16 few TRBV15 TGTGCCACCAGCAGAGATGTAGGACAGGAGGGGGACACCATATATTTT CATSRDVGQEGDTIYF
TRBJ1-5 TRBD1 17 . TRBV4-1 TGCGCCAGCAGCCAACCTGCGGGACAGGTCCGCAATCAGCCCCAGCATTTT CASSQPAGQVRNQPQHF
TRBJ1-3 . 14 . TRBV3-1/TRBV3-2 TGTGCCAGCAGCCAACAGGGCTCTGGAAACACCATATATTTT CASSQQGSGNTIYF
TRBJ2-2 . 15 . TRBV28 TGTGCCAGCACGCCGGGACTCTCGTTAGGGGGGGAGCTGTTTTTT CASTPGLSLGGELFF
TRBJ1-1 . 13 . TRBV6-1 TGTGCCAGCAGTTCCGGGACACCGGGTTTTGCTTTCTTT CASSSGTPGFAFF
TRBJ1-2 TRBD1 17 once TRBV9 TGTGCCAGCAGCGAGGGGGATCGCAGGGGGAACGGCTATGGCTACACCTTC CASSEGDRRGNGYGYTF
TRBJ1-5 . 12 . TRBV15 TGTGCCGCACACCTTAGCAATCAGCCCCAGCATTTT CAAHLSNQPQHF
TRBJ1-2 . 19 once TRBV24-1 TGTGCCACCAGTGATTCTCGCCTAGAGGATAAAGCCTCCCTCTATGGCTACACCTTC CATSDSRLEDKASLYGYTF
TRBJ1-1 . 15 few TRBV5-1 TGCGCCAGCACCTCATACGGGGGTTCGAACACTGAAGCTTTCTTT CASTSYGGSNTEAFF
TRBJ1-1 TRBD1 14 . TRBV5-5 TGTGCCAGCAGCCCGACAGGGTCCAGGCCTGAAGCTTTCTTT CASSPTGSRPEAFF
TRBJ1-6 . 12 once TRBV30 TGTGCCTGGAATGGGGAGAGTTCACCCCTCCACTTT CAWNGESSPLHF
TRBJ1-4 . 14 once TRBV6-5 TGTGCCAGCAGTCTTTCAGGGTTGAATGAAAAACTGTTTTTT CASSLSGLNEKLFF
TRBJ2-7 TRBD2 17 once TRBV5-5 TGTGCCAGCAGCCTACTACCGACTAGCGGACACTCCTACGAGCAGTACTTC CASSLLPTSGHSYEQYF
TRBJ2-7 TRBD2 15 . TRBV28 TGTGCCAGCACTCAAAGCGGGGGGCCCCCTAGGGAGCAGTACTTC CASTQSGGPPREQYF
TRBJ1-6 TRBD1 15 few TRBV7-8 TGTGCCAGCAGCCCCCGGGACAGAGATAATTCACCCCTCCACTTT CASSPRDRDNSPLHF
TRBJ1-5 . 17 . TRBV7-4 TGTGCCAGCACCTCCCCCCCGACTACGTATAGCAATCAGCCCCAGCATTTT CASTSPPTTYSNQPQHF
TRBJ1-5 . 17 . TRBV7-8 TGTGCCAGCAGCTTAGCGCAGGGAGGGGGAAGCAATCAGCCCCAGCATTTT CASSLAQGGGSNQPQHF
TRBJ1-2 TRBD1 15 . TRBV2 TGTGCCAGCAGTGTCAGGACAGGGTTAAACTATGGCTACACCTTC CASSVRTGLNYGYTF
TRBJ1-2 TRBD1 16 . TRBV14 TGTGCCAGCAGCCTTCGGACAGGGGGAGCTAACTATGGCTACACCTTC CASSLRTGGANYGYTF
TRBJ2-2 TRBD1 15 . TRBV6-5 TGTGCCAGCAGTCACGGGACAGGGGGTCCCGGGGAGCTGTTTTTT CASSHGTGGPGELFF
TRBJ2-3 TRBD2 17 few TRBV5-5 TGTGCCAGCAGCTCGGGCTGGGCGGGGGTCCACACAGATACGCAGTATTTT CASSSGWAGVHTDTQYF
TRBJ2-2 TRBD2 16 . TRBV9 TGTGCCAGCAGCTCGACTAGCGGGGTTATGACCGGGGAGCTGTTTTTT CASSSTSGVMTGELFF
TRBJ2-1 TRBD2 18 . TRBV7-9 TGTGCCAGCAGCTCCCCACTTGGCTCTAGCGGGGGCTACAATGAGCAGTTCTTC CASSSPLGSSGGYNEQFF
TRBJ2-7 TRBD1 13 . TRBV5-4 TGTGCCAGCAGCTTGCAGGGGGCGAGGGAGCAGTACTTC CASSLQGAREQYF
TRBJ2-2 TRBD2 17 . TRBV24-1 TGTGCCACCAGTGATTTCGGCGGGGGGCTGAACACCGGGGAGCTGTTTTTT CATSDFGGGLNTGELFF
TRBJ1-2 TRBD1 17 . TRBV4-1 TGCGCCAGCAGCCAAGGGCTGCGTGACAGGGGCCCCTATGGCTACACCTTC CASSQGLRDRGPYGYTF
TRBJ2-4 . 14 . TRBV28 TGTGCCAGCAGAGCCGGACAGGCCAAAAACATTCAGTACTTC CASRAGQAKNIQYF
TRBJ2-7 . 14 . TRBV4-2 TGTGCCAGCAGCCAATCTGACAGAACCTACGAGCAGTACTTC CASSQSDRTYEQYF
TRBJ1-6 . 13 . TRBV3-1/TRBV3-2 TGTGCCAGCAGCTCCGTTTATAATTCACCCCTCCACTTT CASSSVYNSPLHF
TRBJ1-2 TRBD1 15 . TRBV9 TGTGCCAGCAGCGCCCGACAGGGGCCTAACTATGGCTACACCTTC CASSARQGPNYGYTF
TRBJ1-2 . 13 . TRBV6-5 TGTGCCAGCAGTCGACAGCTCTTCTATGGCTACACCTTC CASSRQLFYGYTF
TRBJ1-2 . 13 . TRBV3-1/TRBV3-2 TGTGCCAGCAGCCATGGTGAGGGCTATGGCTACACCTTC CASSHGEGYGYTF
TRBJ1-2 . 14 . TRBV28 TGTGCCAGCACCCACCCTCCGGCGCAGGGAGGCTACACCTTC CASTHPPAQGGYTF
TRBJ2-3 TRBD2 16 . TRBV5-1 TGCGCCAGCAGCTTGGCCATAGCGGGGAGCACAGATACGCAGTATTTT CASSLAIAGSTDTQYF
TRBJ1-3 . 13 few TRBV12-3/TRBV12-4 TGTGCCAGCAGCCCGGAGCCTGGAAACACCATATATTTT CASSPEPGNTIYF